A selection of T cell receptor beta chains follows, all from one sample in a study of chemoradiotherapy in HPV16-positive cancers. Sequencing was performed with immunoSEQ multiplex PCR; in TCRdb, only in-frame clones are kept and a portion is missing. The sample lists about 25,000 clones, around 94% occurring once. The specimen was blood, collected from a patient who underwent chemoradiotherapy. The receptors originated from a human donor with HPV-associated anogenital cancer. Each CDR3 is given with its conserved first and last residue. The D gene is left open where the match is weak. Size tells how often a clone was seen (once, few, many) or the class of an expanded clone, and some rows leave it out.

TRBV6-5,TRBD1,TRBJ1-1,NA,CASGRDSVGTEAFF,TGTGCCAGCGGTAGGGACAGTGTGGGGACTGAAGCTTTCTTT
TRBV2,NA,TRBJ2-2,once,CASRTTATGELFF,TGTGCCAGCAGAACGACAGCCACCGGGGAGCTGTTTTTT
TRBV19,NA,TRBJ2-5,NA,CASSITPSRMYQETQYF,TGTGCCAGTAGTATTACCCCGAGCAGAATGTACCAAGAGACCCAGTACTTC
TRBV5-1,NA,TRBJ1-3,once,CASSLQANSGNTIYF,TGCGCCAGCAGCTTGCAGGCAAACTCTGGAAACACCATATATTTT
TRBV5-1,NA,TRBJ1-3,NA,CASSSQPTGSGNTIYF,TGCGCCAGCAGCTCCCAACCGACAGGCTCTGGAAACACCATATATTTT
TRBV2,NA,TRBJ2-3,NA,CASSPTNTDTQYF,TGTGCCAGCAGTCCGACAAATACAGATACGCAGTATTTT
TRBV7-9,NA,TRBJ2-2,NA,CASSLTGRQFANTGELFF,TGTGCCAGCAGCTTAACAGGGCGTCAGTTCGCGAACACCGGGGAGCTGTTTTTT
TRBV19,TRBD1,TRBJ1-2,NA,CASRRQGSGGYTF,TGTGCCAGTAGAAGACAGGGCTCCGGTGGCTACACCTTC
TRBV2,NA,TRBJ2-7,NA,CASSEEDRYEQYF,TGTGCCAGCAGTGAGGAGGATCGCTACGAGCAGTACTTC
TRBV10-3,NA,TRBJ1-4,NA,CAIRELLEEKLFF,TGTGCCATCAGGGAGTTACTGGAGGAAAAACTGTTTTTT
TRBV7-9,NA,TRBJ2-1,NA,CASSSGTLRYNEQFF,TGTGCCAGCAGCTCCGGGACTCTCCGCTACAATGAGCAGTTCTTC
TRBV6-5,NA,TRBJ2-5,NA,CASSYYSRQETQYF,TGTGCCAGCAGTTATTACTCTAGGCAAGAGACCCAGTACTTC
TRBV6-6,NA,TRBJ1-3,NA,CASSRYRVETGNTIYF,TGTGCCAGCAGTCGATACAGGGTGGAAACTGGAAACACCATATATTTT
TRBV28,NA,TRBJ1-2,NA,CASSPGSYGYTF,TGTGCCAGCAGTCCGGGTAGTTATGGCTACACCTTC
TRBV27,NA,TRBJ1-1,NA,CASSSQGNTEAFF,TGTGCCAGCAGTTCACAGGGTAACACTGAAGCTTTCTTT
TRBV4-1,NA,TRBJ2-7,NA,CASSQRTPGTYEQYF,TGCGCCAGCAGCCAGAGGACCCCGGGGACCTACGAGCAGTACTTC
TRBV6-5,NA,TRBJ2-7,NA,CASSYSVGSYEQYF,TGTGCCAGCAGTTACTCCGTGGGCTCCTACGAGCAGTACTTC
TRBV4-3,NA,TRBJ1-2,NA,CASSQGPRGGGYTF,TGCGCCAGCAGCCAAGGTCCTAGGGGAGGTGGCTACACCTTC
TRBV4-2,NA,TRBJ2-7,NA,CASSQEFVAEQYF,TGTGCCAGCAGCCAGGAGTTCGTCGCCGAGCAGTACTTC
TRBV7-9,TRBD2,TRBJ2-3,NA,CASSRSGAGGDTQYF,TGTGCCAGCAGCCGGAGCGGAGCGGGGGGGGATACGCAGTATTTT
TRBV28,NA,TRBJ2-7,NA,CASSFGRGYEQYF,TGTGCCAGCAGTTTCGGTAGGGGTTACGAGCAGTACTTC
TRBV20-1,TRBD1,TRBJ2-3,NA,CSQGEDTQYF,TGCAGTCAGGGGGAGGATACGCAGTATTTT
TRBV27,TRBD2,TRBJ2-3,NA,CASSLIGLAGVTDTQYF,TGTGCCAGCAGTTTGATCGGACTAGCGGGGGTCACAGATACGCAGTATTTT